Included here is one T cell receptor beta chain sequence, with context. The antigen it recognizes is unknown. It has no much larger one-base neighbor in the sample; base qualities were not kept. The CDR3 sequence holds 15 residues, the cysteine and phenylalanine included. Only the CDR3 DNA is retained, 45 bases long and in frame from the first base. The germline V gene yields MGHRA for CDR1 and YSYEKL for CDR2. V lost 1 base and J lost 8 bases; the stretch between them is 17 bases long. This entry is derived from a study of T cell repertoires in cytomegalovirus infection (dated by TCRdb to between 2018 and 2021). Study-wide context: Peptide stimulations targeted recently identified HLA-C-restricted CMV epitopes, whose presentation resists viral immunomodulation, together with well-studied HLA-B-restricted epitopes. Because public TCR beta signatures pointed to carriage of CMV infection together with the matching HLA type, the HLA type of each donor mattered for the analysis.

Here is what the overall study found, with its caveats: In the ex vivo response, HLA-C-restricted CMV-specific TCR beta clonotypes were dominant, and in two of eight donors the single most frequent clonotype came from this HLA-C-restricted group. Carriers of CMV infection plus the relevant HLA type were discriminated by the cumulative frequency of public TCR beta family members in the study cohort and in an independent 352-donor cohort.

Reading the label with the study, this specimen's treatment or condition is: in vitro stimulation with specific CMV peptide epitopes to enrich CMV-specific T cells. The instrument given in TCRdb is Illumina HiSeq 1500. Starting from the raw public reads, TCRdb applied fastp trimming at Q25, assembled clones with MiXCR and retained in-frame beta chains. When rows share a CDR3 protein, they turn into one entry using the most common DNA and genes. Counted in this sample were about 830,000 distinct CDR3 sequences; 32% of them appeared once. The top ten clonotypes cover under 15% of the sample. The origin of this receptor is a human donor in good health (CMV status not recorded). Some clones in this sample may be carry-over from other donors' samples. This sequence uses TRBV4-1 and TRBJ1-2, and the D gene may be TRBD1, 5 bases matching. The sequencing used cultured CD8+ T cells from PBMCs, collected from culture after CMV antigen stimulation. The CDR3 reads as follows: CASSQGYGALLGYTF. The nucleotide sequence reads TGCGCCAGCAGCCAAGGGTACGGGGCGCTCTTGGGCTACACCTTC.